This passage covers 27 T cell receptor beta chains from one sample sequenced in a study of cytomegalovirus exposure and HLA in healthy donors. Produced via immunoSEQ multiplex PCR; TCRdb's table is partial and in-frame only. The profile shows over 100,000 clones, about nine tenths of them singletons. Sequenced: PBMCs. The receptors here all came from a woman aged 18-30 years in good health and CMV-seronegative.

V is TRBV5-6 and J is TRBJ2-3; the match to TRBD1 covers 10 bases. In germline, CDR1 is SGHDT, CDR2 YYEEEE. The CDR3 has 16 amino acids. The V and J ends lost 4 bases and 3 bases, in that order; junction bases with no gene match: 8. In DNA form, the CDR3 reads TGTGCCAGCAGCGAAGCGACAGGGGGCAGGACAGATACGCAGTATTTT. Translating gives CASSEATGGRTDTQYF. The whole variable domain, filled in from reference TRBV5-6 and TRBJ2-3, reads DAGVTQSPTHLIKTRGQQVTLRCSPKSGHDTVSWYQQALGQGPQFIFQYYEEEERQRGNFPDRFSGHQFPNYSSELNVNALLLGDSALYLCASSEATGGRTDTQYFGPGTRLTVL.

The J gene is TRBJ1-6, the V gene TRBV28; 9 positions match TRBD1. Germline V gene sequence: CDR1 MDHEN, CDR2 SYDVKM. The CDR3 runs 13 residues. V gave up 8 bases and J gave up 10 bases; unmatched junction bases: 6. In DNA form, the CDR3 reads TGTGCCAGCGTGGGGACAGGGTCCTCACCCCTCCACTTT. Its protein is CASVGTGSSPLHF.

The rearrangement uses TRBV15 and TRBJ2-7, with 11 nucleotides matching TRBD1. Germline CDR1 reads LNHNV; CDR2 reads YYDKDF (reference sequence). V lost 0 bases, J lost 3 bases, and 4 bases stayed unmatched. There are 16 residues in the CDR3. The CDR3 loop reads CATSRDSGTGGYEQYF. The CDR3 nucleotides read TGTGCCACCAGCAGAGATTCCGGGACAGGGGGCTACGAGCAGTACTTC.

The rearrangement joins TRBV9 to TRBJ2-3, with TRBD2 matching 14 bases. CDR1 and CDR2 (germline): SGDLS, YYNGEE. The CDR3 is made up of 15 amino acids. V shed 2 bases, J shed 5 bases, and the junction held 1 base outside the gene matches. The CDR3 DNA reads TGTGCCAGCAGCGTGGGACTAGCGGGGGAAGATACGCAGTATTTT. Amino acid sequence: CASSVGLAGEDTQYF.

This clone was seen once. At one end, the junction sequence differs from germline, possibly due to a read error. The chain links TRBV4-2 to TRBJ2-5, with 14 bases lining up with TRBD2. This CDR3 has 17 residues. Germline-derived CDR1 and CDR2 are LGHNA and YNFKEQ. Here the CDR3 reads CASSEEETSGRAGTQYF. The CDR3 DNA reads TGTGCCAGCAGCGAAGAAGAGACTAGCGGGAGGGCGGGGACCCAGTACTTC.

The chain uses TRBV7-2 and TRBJ2-7; 7 bases agree with TRBD2. V trimming: 6 bases; J trimming: 1 base; junction bases outside the gene matches: 9. CDR3 length equals 15 residues. The germline V gene has CDR1 SGHTA and CDR2 FQGNSA. The CDR3 protein is CASRVGSGESYEQYF. CDR3 nucleotides: TGTGCCAGCAGGGTAGGGAGCGGGGAATCCTACGAGCAGTACTTC.

The chain links TRBV2 to TRBJ2-3; D remains unclear. V was pared by 4 bases and J by 0 bases, with 11 bases between. Germline loops: CDR1 SNHLY, CDR2 FYNNEI. The length of the CDR3 is 15 residues. CDR3 amino acids: CASSALPPSTDTQYF. CDR3 bases: TGTGCCAGCAGTGCACTACCACCTAGCACAGATACGCAGTATTTT. The complete variable domain, with remaining parts taken from reference TRBV2 and TRBJ2-3, reads EPEVTQTPSHQVTQMGQEVILRCVPISNHLYFYWYRQILGQKVEFLVSFYNNEISEKSEIFDDQFSVERPDGSNFTLKIRSTKLEDSAMYFCASSALPPSTDTQYFGPGTRLTVL.

The chain employs TRBV11-1 and TRBJ2-5; 10 nucleotides agree with TRBD1. Per the germline V gene, CDR1 is SGHAT and CDR2 is FQDESV (reference sequence). V was pared by 3 bases and J by 4 bases, with 2 bases of the junction left unmatched. CDR3 size: 14 residues. In DNA form, the CDR3 reads TGTGCCAGCAGCTTCGACAGGGGGCGAGAGACCCAGTACTTC. Translating gives CASSFDRGRETQYF.

The rearrangement joins TRBV7-9 to TRBJ1-3; 10 bases agree with TRBD1. V was pared by 3 bases and J by 0 bases, with 2 bases of the junction left unmatched. Germline V gives CDR1 SEHNR, CDR2 FQNEAQ (reference sequence). The CDR3 extends over 16 amino acids. The CDR3 protein is CASSFRDRGSGNTIYF. CDR3 coding DNA: TGTGCCAGCAGCTTTAGGGACAGGGGCTCTGGAAACACCATATATTTT.

This chain joins TRBV28 and TRBJ1-2, with a tentative D call TRBD1 (6 bases). The CDR3 consists of 12 residues. CDR1 MDHEN and CDR2 SYDVKM come from the germline V gene. The CDR3 protein is CATRGTNYGYTF. DNA of the CDR3: TGTGCTACCAGGGGAACGAACTATGGCTACACCTTC.

This chain connects TRBV28 to TRBJ1-1; D not resolved. V dropped 7 bases and J dropped 0 bases, with 15 bases sitting between them. CDR3 size: 15 residues. Germline CDR1 and CDR2: MDHEN and SYDVKM. The CDR3 nucleotides are TGTGCCAGCATTCCTCCAGACATGTTGAACACTGAAGCTTTCTTT. It encodes CASIPPDMLNTEAFF.

The sample holds a few counts of this clone. The chain combines TRBV6-5 with TRBJ1-2, with D tentatively TRBD1 (6 bases). The CDR3 covers 14 residues. Germline V gives CDR1 MNHEY, CDR2 SVGAGI. V was shortened by 9 bases and J by 2 bases, with 16 bases between the two germline ends. The CDR3 DNA sequence: TGTGCCAGTAGGGGGAGGGGCATAAACTATGGCTACACCTTC. This translates into CASRGRGINYGYTF.

The chain couples TRBV7-2 to TRBJ2-5, with TRBD2 identical over 10 bases. Germline V gives CDR1 SGHTA, CDR2 FQGNSA. This CDR3 has 15 amino acids. V shed 5 bases, J shed 4 bases, and the junction held 7 bases outside the gene matches. CDR3 protein: CASSPSGGARETQYF. The DNA of the CDR3 is TGTGCCAGCAGCCCCAGCGGGGGGGCCCGAGAGACCCAGTACTTC. Together with reference TRBV7-2 and TRBJ2-5, the CDR3 gives the full variable domain: GAGVSQSPSNKVTEKGKDVELRCDPISGHTALYWYRQSLGQGLEFLIYFQGNSAPDKSGLPSDRFSAERTGGSVSTLTIQRTQQEDSAVYLCASSPSGGARETQYFGPGTRLLVL.

This clone has only a few counts. The chain links TRBV20-1 to TRBJ2-1, with 7 positions matching TRBD2. From germline, CDR1 is DFQATT and CDR2 SNEGSKA (reference sequence). The CDR3 extends over 11 amino acids. CDR3 region: CSGLRYNEQFF. The CDR3 coding sequence is TGCTCGGGACTACGCTACAATGAGCAGTTCTTC.

The V and J genes are TRBV7-9 and TRBJ1-4; TRBD1 matches 12 bases. The CDR3 totals 16 residues. CDR1 is SEHNR and CDR2 is FQNEAQ in the germline V gene (reference sequence). V shed 4 bases, J shed 3 bases, and the junction held 3 bases outside the gene matches. The CDR3 spells CASSSGQGAPNEKLFF. The CDR3, as DNA: TGTGCCAGCAGCTCGGGACAGGGGGCACCTAATGAAAAACTGTTTTTT. The variable domain in full, with the rest retrieved from reference TRBV7-9 and TRBJ1-4, is DTGVSQNPRHKITKRGQNVTFRCDPISEHNRLYWYRQTLGQGPEFLTYFQNEAQLEKSRLLSDRFSAERPKGSFSTLEIQRTEQGDSAMYLCASSSGQGAPNEKLFFGSGTQLSVL.

The J gene is TRBJ1-2, the V gene TRBV15; D is undetermined. The CDR3 contains 16 residues. V lost 0 bases and J 6 bases, leaving 17 bases between the germline ends. Germline V gene lookup returns CDR1 LNHNV and CDR2 YYDKDF (reference sequence). The CDR3 sequence is CATSRDGNRSPDGYTF. The CDR3 nucleotides read TGTGCCACCAGCAGAGATGGCAACAGATCCCCGGATGGCTACACCTTC.

The rearrangement uses TRBV27 and TRBJ2-5; 8 positions match TRBD1. Germline CDR1 is MNHEY and CDR2 is SMNVEV (reference sequence). J lost 3 bases, V lost 2 bases, and 5 bases had no gene match. This CDR3 region has 15 residues. CDR3 protein: CASSLRSGGEETQYF. CDR3 coding DNA: TGTGCCAGCAGTTTAAGGTCAGGGGGCGAAGAGACCCAGTACTTC.

The genes are TRBV7-6 and TRBJ2-7; 11 bases fit TRBD2. In germline, CDR1 is SGHVS, CDR2 FNYEAQ. V shed 5 bases, J shed 4 bases, and the junction held 7 bases outside the gene matches. The CDR3 totals 15 residues. CDR3 protein: CASSNTLAGVYEQYF. The CDR3, as DNA: TGTGCCAGCAGCAATACACTAGCGGGAGTGTACGAGCAGTACTTC.

This clone was counted a few times. The chain is built from TRBV2 and TRBJ1-2, with D perhaps matching TRBD1 (6 bases). The CDR3 is made up of 14 amino acids. Germline CDR1 reads SNHLY; CDR2 reads FYNNEI. Trimming left V 6 bases short and J 0 bases short, with 11 bases between. As DNA, the CDR3 is TGTGCCAGCAGAAGGGACATTCCTAACTATGGCTACACCTTC. Translation gives CASRRDIPNYGYTF.

This clone came up a few times. The V call is TRBV19, the J call TRBJ1-5; possible D gene TRBD1, 6 bases. Deletions cut 9 bases from V and 7 bases from J, with 19 bases between. In germline, CDR1 is LNHDA, CDR2 SQIVND (reference sequence). This CDR3 is 14 amino acids long. As DNA, the CDR3 is TGTGCCAGCCAAAGCCAGGGGTTCGGACAGCCCCAGCATTTT. It specifies CASQSQGFGQPQHF.

This clone was seen only once. The chain uses TRBV4-1 and TRBJ2-2; 12 positions match TRBD2. Losses at the gene ends were 5 bases for V and 5 bases for J; bases not matched to a gene: 15. Per germline, CDR1 MGHRA and CDR2 YSYEKL. This CDR3 spans 19 amino acids. CDR3 nucleotides: TGCGCCAGCAGCACACCCCATGGACTAGCGGGAACCGGGACCGGGGAGCTGTTTTTT. Translation gives CASSTPHGLAGTGTGELFF.

This clone occurred a few times. The chain uses TRBV18 and TRBJ2-7; the match to TRBD1 covers 8 bases. This CDR3 contains 14 residues. J lost 2 bases, V lost 3 bases, and 3 bases had no gene match. Germline V gives CDR1 KGHSH, CDR2 LQKENI. CDR3 amino acids: CASSPDREAYEQYF. In nucleotides, the CDR3 is TGTGCCAGCTCACCGGACAGGGAAGCCTACGAGCAGTACTTC.

The CDR3 reads CASRDTSVQYNEQFF. The CDR3 DNA reads TGTGCCAGCAGAGACACTAGCGTCCAGTACAATGAGCAGTTCTTC. This chain connects TRBV6-6 to TRBJ2-1; TRBD2 agrees at 7 bases. V lost 6 bases, J lost 4 bases, and 9 bases stayed unmatched. Germline V gene sequence: CDR1 MNHNY, CDR2 SVGAGI (reference sequence). This CDR3 has 15 residues.

This chain joins TRBV5-1 and TRBJ2-7; possible D gene TRBD2, 6 bases. Germline CDR1 SGHRS, CDR2 YFSETQ. The V and J ends lost 4 bases and 2 bases respectively, with 13 bases between them. This CDR3 region has 14 residues. CDR3 sequence reads: CASSLSGWTYEQYF. CDR3 DNA: TGCGCCAGCAGCCTAAGCGGGTGGACCTACGAGCAGTACTTC.

This clone was seen more than once but under ten times. As DNA, the CDR3 is TGTGCCAGCTCACCGCTGGGTCACCAGGGGGCCTACGAGCAGTACTTC. Its protein is CASSPLGHQGAYEQYF. The V gene is TRBV7-2, the J gene TRBJ2-7, with 7 bases lining up with TRBD1. The CDR3 is 16 residues long. V shed 8 bases and J 2 bases; nucleotides not matched to a gene: 15. Per germline, CDR1 SGHTA and CDR2 FQGNSA.

This clone is a singleton in its sample. This chain connects TRBV28 to TRBJ2-5; possibly TRBD1 for D (5 bases). Germline V gene sequence: CDR1 MDHEN, CDR2 SYDVKM. Trimming took 3 bases from V and 3 from J, leaving 14 bases between them. The CDR3 runs 15 residues. CDR3 sequence (DNA): TGTGCCAGCAGTTTGAATAGGGGTTGGGAAGAGACCCAGTACTTC. It codes for CASSLNRGWEETQYF.

The chain uses TRBV9 and TRBJ2-5; 9 nucleotides agree with TRBD2. CDR3 length equals 14 residues. Germline V gives CDR1 SGDLS, CDR2 YYNGEE. With V trimmed by 2 bases and J by 2 bases, 1 base remained unmatched. CDR3 DNA sequence: TGTGCCAGCAGCGTGCTAGCGGGACAAGAGACCCAGTACTTC. Amino acids: CASSVLAGQETQYF.